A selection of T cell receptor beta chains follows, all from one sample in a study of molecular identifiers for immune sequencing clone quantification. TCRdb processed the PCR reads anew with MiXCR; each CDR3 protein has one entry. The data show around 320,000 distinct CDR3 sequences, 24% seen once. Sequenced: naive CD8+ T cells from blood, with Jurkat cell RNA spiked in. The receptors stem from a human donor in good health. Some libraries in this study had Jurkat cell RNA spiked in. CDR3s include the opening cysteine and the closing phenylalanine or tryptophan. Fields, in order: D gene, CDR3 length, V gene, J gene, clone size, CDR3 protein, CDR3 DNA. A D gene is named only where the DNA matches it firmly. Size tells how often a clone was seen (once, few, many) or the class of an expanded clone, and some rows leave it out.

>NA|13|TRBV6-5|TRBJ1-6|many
CASSYSRNSPLHF
TGTGCCAGCAGTTACTCCCGTAATTCACCCCTCCACTTT
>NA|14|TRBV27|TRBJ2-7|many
CASSLSAVAYEQYF
TGTGCCAGCAGTTTATCGGCAGTTGCCTACGAGCAGTACTTC
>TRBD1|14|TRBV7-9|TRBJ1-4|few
CASSPGQDYWGLFF
TGTGCCAGCAGCCCAGGACAGGATTACTGGGGACTGTTTTTT
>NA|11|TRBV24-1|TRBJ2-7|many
CATSEGYEQYF
TGTGCCACCAGTGAAGGTTACGAGCAGTACTTC
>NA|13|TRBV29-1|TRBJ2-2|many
CSVRDLNTGELFF
TGCAGCGTCCGGGACTTGAACACCGGGGAGCTGTTTTTT
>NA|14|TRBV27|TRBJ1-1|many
CASSLSGAGTEAFF
TGTGCCAGCAGTTTATCTGGGGCGGGTACTGAAGCTTTCTTT
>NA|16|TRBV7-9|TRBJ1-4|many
CASSLRTGTEDEKLFF
TGTGCCAGCAGCTTGAGAACCGGGACGGAGGATGAAAAACTGTTTTTT
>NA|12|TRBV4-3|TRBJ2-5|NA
CASSQERKTQYF
TGCGCCAGCAGCCAAGAAAGGAAGACCCAGTACTTC
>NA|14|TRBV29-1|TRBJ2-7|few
CSVEPGGGTYEQYF
TGCAGCGTGGAGCCGGGGGGCGGAACATACGAGCAGTACTTC
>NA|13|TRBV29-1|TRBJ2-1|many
CSVEAVVFHEQFF
TGCAGCGTTGAAGCGGTGGTCTTCCATGAGCAGTTCTTC
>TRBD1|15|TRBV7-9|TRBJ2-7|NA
CANSLDRGPSYEQYF
TGTGCCAACAGCCTGGACAGGGGCCCCTCCTACGAGCAGTACTTC
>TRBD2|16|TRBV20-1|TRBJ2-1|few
CSARWAGEAPRNEQFF
TGCAGTGCCCGGTGGGCGGGAGAGGCCCCGCGCAATGAGCAGTTCTTC
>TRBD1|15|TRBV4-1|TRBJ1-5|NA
CASSQEQGAWQPQHF
TGCGCCAGCAGCCAGGAACAGGGGGCTTGGCAGCCCCAGCATTTT